The source of this T cell receptor (beta chain) is a study of cytomegalovirus exposure and HLA in healthy donors. Germline lookup yields CDR1 SGDLS and CDR2 YYNGEE. V gave up 2 bases and J gave up 2 bases; unmatched junction bases: 1. CDR3 length: 15 residues. 13 Jbeta primers and 60 Vbeta primers were used for the PCR. Sequenced by immunoSEQ multiplex PCR; TCRdb stores in-frame clones only, minus some. The sample contains about 110,000 clones, around 80% of which appear only once. The sample consisted of PBMCs. This chain joins TRBV9 and TRBJ2-1; 10 nucleotides align to TRBD2. The clonotype was recovered from a man in his thirties or forties in good health and CMV-seropositive. CDR3 nucleotides: TGTGCCAGCAGCGTTAGCGGGGGGCCCTACAATGAGCAGTTCTTC. It codes for CASSVSGGPYNEQFF.